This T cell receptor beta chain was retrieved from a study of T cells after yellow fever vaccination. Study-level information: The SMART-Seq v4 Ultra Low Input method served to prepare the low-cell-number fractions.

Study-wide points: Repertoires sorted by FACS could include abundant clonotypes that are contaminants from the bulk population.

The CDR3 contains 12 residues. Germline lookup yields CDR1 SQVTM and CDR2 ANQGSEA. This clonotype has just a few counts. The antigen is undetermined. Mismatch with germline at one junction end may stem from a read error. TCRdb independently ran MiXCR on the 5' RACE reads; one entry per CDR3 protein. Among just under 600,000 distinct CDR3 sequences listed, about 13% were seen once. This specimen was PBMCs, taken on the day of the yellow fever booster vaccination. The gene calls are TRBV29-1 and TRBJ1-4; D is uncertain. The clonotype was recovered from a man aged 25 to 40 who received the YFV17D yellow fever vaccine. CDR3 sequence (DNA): TGCAGCGTCACTCAGACTAGTGAAAAACTGTTTTTT. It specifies CSVTQTSEKLFF.